This passage covers 8 T cell receptor beta chains from one sample sequenced in a study of T cells after somatic rescue of genetic block. Assay used: immunoSEQ multiplex PCR; TCRdb lists only in-frame clones, some missing. Seen here are 14,000 to 15,000 clones, approximately 71% observed once, and the top ten hold more than 25%. Sequenced material: peripheral blood mononuclear cells (PBMCs). Receptor source: a man between 18 and 29 years old.

The chain joins TRBV7-9 to TRBJ1-1, with 7 bases fitting TRBD1. CDR1 is SEHNR, CDR2 FQNEAQ, per germline (reference sequence). The junction had 11 bases not matched to a gene; V was cut back by 5 bases and J by 5 bases. The CDR3 spans 15 residues. DNA of the CDR3: TGTGCCAGCAGCCCCAGGCAGGGGGTAGGAACTGAAGCTTTCTTT. Translating gives CASSPRQGVGTEAFF. The variable domain in full, completed from reference TRBV7-9 and TRBJ1-1, reads DTGVSQNPRHKITKRGQNVTFRCDPISEHNRLYWYRQTLGQGPEFLTYFQNEAQLEKSRLLSDRFSAERPKGSFSTLEIQRTEQGDSAMYLCASSPRQGVGTEAFFGQGTRLTVV.

This chain uses TRBV7-9 with TRBJ1-4; TRBD1 agrees at 7 bases. Germline CDR1 is SEHNR and CDR2 is FQNEAQ (reference sequence). V lost 6 bases to trimming and J lost 7 bases; unmatched junction nucleotides: 11. CDR3 length: 15 amino acids. The CDR3 reads CASSSNRGSGEKLFF. DNA for the CDR3: TGTGCCAGCAGTTCTAACAGGGGTTCGGGTGAAAAACTGTTTTTT.

The chain joins TRBV29-1 to TRBJ2-1; TRBD1 is a possible D gene (6 bases). Trimming removed 7 bases at V and 3 bases at J, with 16 bases between. The germline V gene has CDR1 SQVTM and CDR2 ANQGSEA. CDR3 size: 14 residues. The CDR3 sequence is CSAGGRGDYNEQFF. CDR3 nucleotide sequence: TGCAGCGCTGGGGGCCGAGGGGACTACAATGAGCAGTTCTTC.

The chain joins TRBV28 to TRBJ1-4; perhaps TRBD1 as D (6 bases). This CDR3 has 16 residues. Germline V gene lookup returns CDR1 MDHEN and CDR2 SYDVKM. V was pared by 2 bases and J by 2 bases, with 12 bases between. The CDR3 DNA is TGTGCCAGCAGTTTACACAGGGTTATTACTAATGAAAAACTGTTTTTT. This sequence encodes CASSLHRVITNEKLFF.

This sequence joins TRBV7-9 and TRBJ2-1, with D tentatively TRBD2 (6 bases). The CDR3 is 16 amino acids. V lost 7 bases to trimming and J lost 1 base, with 17 bases between them. Germline V gene sequence: CDR1 SEHNR, CDR2 FQNEAQ (reference sequence). The CDR3 nucleotides read TGTGCCAGCACCCTAGGAGGGGCGGGATCCTACAATGAGCAGTTCTTC. Its translation is CASTLGGAGSYNEQFF.

The V gene is TRBV6-6, the J gene TRBJ2-7; D tentatively reads TRBD1 or TRBD2 (5 bases each). Between the trimmed V and J ends, which lost 5 bases and 0 bases, there was a span of 11 bases. The CDR3 is made up of 14 amino acids. CDR1 and CDR2 (germline): MNHNY, SVGAGI (reference sequence). CDR3 sequence (DNA): TGTGCCAGCAGTATCGGGACGTACTCCTACGAGCAGTACTTC. Its translation: CASSIGTYSYEQYF.

This chain connects TRBV5-1 to TRBJ1-2; TRBD1 might be the D (6 bases). Germline CDR1 is SGHRS and CDR2 is YFSETQ. The CDR3 length is 15 residues. Trimming stripped 2 bases from V and 4 bases from J, with 15 bases between. The CDR3 DNA is TGCGCCAGCAGCTTCGGAACCAGGGGAGGCTATGGCTACACCTTC. Its protein is CASSFGTRGGYGYTF.

This chain joins TRBV5-4 and TRBJ2-7, with a possible D match to TRBD2 (7 bases). Germline V lookup: CDR1 SGHNT, CDR2 YYREEE (reference sequence). V shed 7 bases and J shed 2 bases, with 13 bases lying between them. The CDR3 contains 13 residues. The CDR3: CASGLGGPYEQYF. CDR3 nucleotide sequence: TGTGCCAGCGGCCTGGGGGGGCCCTACGAGCAGTACTTC.